Below are 14 T cell receptor beta chains sequenced from a single sample in a study of cytomegalovirus exposure and HLA in healthy donors. PCR involved 60 Vbeta and 13 Jbeta primers. The repertoire was sequenced with immunoSEQ multiplex PCR; TCRdb's copy has only in-frame clones and lacks some. The sample carries over 100,000 clones, 55% to 70% recorded once. Specimen: PBMCs. Source of these receptors: a woman aged 25 to 39 in good health and CMV-seronegative.

This clone has more than one count but fewer than ten. The chain has TRBV15 and TRBJ2-5; the D gene is possibly TRBD1 (6 bases). Trimming took 0 bases from V and 5 from J, leaving 16 bases between them. In germline, CDR1 is LNHNV, CDR2 YYDKDF (reference sequence). The CDR3 has 16 residues. The CDR3 coding sequence is TGTGCCACCAGCAGAGAAGGCCCTTGGGGGCTTGAGACCCAGTACTTC. Protein: CATSREGPWGLETQYF.

The rearrangement links TRBV4-1 to TRBJ2-1; 8 bases align to TRBD2. The CDR3 is made up of 15 amino acids. CDR1 is MGHRA, CDR2 YSYEKL, per germline. The J segment lost 8 bases and the V segment lost 4 bases, leaving 10 bases of the junction unmatched. CDR3 DNA: TGCGCCAGCAGCCGACTATGGACTAGCAGGGATGAGCAGTTCTTC. Translating it yields CASSRLWTSRDEQFF.

CDR3 DNA: TGTGCCAGCTCACCGGACAGGGGGCTGGCCGGGGAGCTGTTTTTT. This codes for CASSPDRGLAGELFF. The genes are TRBV18 and TRBJ2-2; TRBD1 aligns across 11 bases. Trimming at V came to 3 bases and at J to 6 bases, leaving 3 bases not matched to a gene. Germline CDR1 reads KGHSH; CDR2 reads LQKENI. This CDR3 region has 15 residues.

The gene calls are TRBV6-1 and TRBJ2-7, with TRBD2 matching over 10 bases. V lost 3 bases to trimming and J lost 3 bases; unmatched junction nucleotides: 2. This CDR3 region has 14 residues. Germline CDR1 MNHNS, CDR2 SASEGT. The CDR3 loop reads CASSERTSGYEQYF. For the CDR3, the DNA is TGTGCCAGCAGTGAGCGGACTAGCGGCTACGAGCAGTACTTC.

The rearrangement joins TRBV19 to TRBJ2-3, with TRBD2 identical over 11 bases. Germline V gives CDR1 LNHDA, CDR2 SQIVND (reference sequence). CDR3 length: 16 residues. After removal of 3 bases from V and 6 bases from J, the junction contained 8 bases not matched to a gene. For the CDR3, the DNA is TGTGCCAGTAGTATCCTTGGGACTAGCGGTCGGGATACGCAGTATTTT. This sequence encodes CASSILGTSGRDTQYF.

The chain links TRBV30 to TRBJ1-1; D is perhaps TRBD1 (5 bases). V was cut by 1 base and J by 0 bases, with 15 bases left in between. The CDR3 has 16 residues. From germline, CDR1 is GTSNPN and CDR2 SVGIG (reference sequence). The CDR3 region is CAWSAPGGVMNTEAFF. In DNA form, the CDR3 reads TGTGCCTGGAGTGCCCCCGGGGGGGTCATGAACACTGAAGCTTTCTTT.

V usage is TRBV5-1 and J usage is TRBJ2-3, with D hard to call. The CDR3 runs 15 residues. Germline lookup yields CDR1 SGHRS and CDR2 YFSETQ. The ends were cut back, 0 bases at V and 2 bases at J, with 10 bases in the middle. In nucleotides, the CDR3 is TGCGCCAGCAGCTTGGTGGCTAGAAACACAGATACGCAGTATTTT. This translates into CASSLVARNTDTQYF. The full variable domain, its missing parts supplied by reference TRBV5-1 and TRBJ2-3, is KAGVTQTPRYLIKTRGQQVTLSCSPISGHRSVSWYQQTPGQGLQFLFEYFSETQRNKGNFPGRFSGRQFSNSRSEMNVSTLELGDSALYLCASSLVARNTDTQYFGPGTRLTVL.

The chain couples TRBV6-5 to TRBJ2-3; D is perhaps TRBD1 (5 bases). The CDR3 has 15 residues. The V gene lost 2 bases and the J gene lost 1 base, with 10 bases spanning the gap. The germline V gene encodes CDR1 MNHEY and CDR2 SVGAGI. CDR3 bases: TGTGCCAGCAGTTACGACCCAGGGTGCACAGATACGCAGTATTTT. Translation: CASSYDPGCTDTQYF.

The rearrangement uses TRBV30 and TRBJ1-2; 10 bases are a match to TRBD1. This CDR3 contains 14 residues. Germline values: CDR1 GTSNPN, CDR2 SVGIG (reference sequence). This chain's CDR3 is CARTRDRGNYGYTF. CDR3 DNA: TGTGCAAGGACGAGGGACAGGGGCAACTATGGCTACACCTTC.

The sample holds one count of this clone. This chain uses TRBV5-1 with TRBJ2-3, with 8 positions matching TRBD1. CDR1 is SGHRS and CDR2 is YFSETQ in the germline V gene. The CDR3 runs to 13 residues. Trimming took 8 bases from V and 3 from J; bases not matched to a gene: 5. This CDR3 reads CASLDRGTDTQYF. CDR3 sequence (DNA): TGCGCCAGTTTAGACAGGGGTACAGATACGCAGTATTTT.

The V gene is TRBV19, the J gene TRBJ1-5; 8 bases fit TRBD1. The CDR3 is 15 residues long. J was trimmed by 0 bases and V by 6 bases; bases with no gene match: 4. CDR1 and CDR2 (germline): LNHDA, SQIVND (reference sequence). The CDR3 nucleotides read TGTGCCAGTAGATCCACAGGGGGTAGCAATCAGCCCCAGCATTTT. It yields the protein CASRSTGGSNQPQHF. Based on the CDR3 plus reference TRBV19 and TRBJ1-5, the full variable domain is DGGITQSPKYLFRKEGQNVTLSCEQNLNHDAMYWYRQDPGQGLRLIYYSQIVNDFQKGDIAEGYSVSREKKESFPLTVTSAQKNPTAFYLCASRSTGGSNQPQHFGDGTRLSIL.

The chain has TRBV29-1 and TRBJ2-5, with 9 bases identical to TRBD2. The DNA matches TRBJ2-7 better at its end, which makes the J call doubtful. The CDR3 has 12 amino acids. Germline lookup yields CDR1 SQVTM and CDR2 ANQGSEA. The chain's CDR3 is CSAYSGRSEQYF. The CDR3 DNA reads TGCAGCGCCTATAGCGGGAGATCCGAGCAGTACTTC.

The chain has TRBV27 and TRBJ2-3; TRBD2 agrees at 8 bases. There are 15 residues in the CDR3. Looked up from germline, CDR1 is MNHEY and CDR2 is SMNVEV (reference sequence). V was pared by 10 bases and J by 0 bases, with 9 bases of the junction left unmatched. CDR3 nucleotides: TGTGCCACCAACCGGGAGGGTATTAGCACAGATACGCAGTATTTT. Amino acids: CATNREGISTDTQYF.

This chain joins TRBV15 and TRBJ2-1, with D maybe TRBD2 (7 bases). Trimming cost V 1 base and J 6 bases, with 16 bases left between them. Germline-derived CDR1 and CDR2 are LNHNV and YYDKDF (reference sequence). The CDR3 consists of 16 residues. The CDR3 coding sequence is TGTGCCACCAGCAGAGGGACTAGGGGGGGGACCAATGAGCAGTTCTTC. Protein product: CATSRGTRGGTNEQFF. Full variable domain (outside the CDR3, taken from reference TRBV15 and TRBJ2-1): DAMVIQNPRYQVTQFGKPVTLSCSQTLNHNVMYWYQQKSSQAPKLLFHYYDKDFNNEADTPDNFQSRRPNTSFCFLDIRSPGLGDTAMYLCATSRGTRGGTNEQFFGPGTRLTVL.